These 23 T cell receptor beta chains originate from one sample sequenced in a study of naive and memory T cell subsets. Ligated cDNA underwent four rounds of PCR with nested alpha and beta constant region primers and SP2. TCRdb redid the calling of the 5' RACE reads with MiXCR, one entry per CDR3 protein. The sample consists of about 60,000 distinct CDR3 sequences, approximately 8.5% of them appearing once. The library had UMIs added by 3' ligation of an oligonucleotide to TCR cDNA. These receptor sequences come from a female donor in good health.

The chain links TRBV30 to TRBJ1-2, with D hard to call. The germline V gene has CDR1 GTSNPN and CDR2 SVGIG (reference sequence). Trimming took off 6 bases at V and 4 bases at J, with 12 bases between the two ends. CDR3 length: 12 residues. In DNA, the CDR3 is TGTGCCTGCGCCCCCCGGGCCTATGGCTACACCTTC. Translating gives CACAPRAYGYTF.

This clonotype occurred a few times. This chain uses TRBV10-3 with TRBJ2-4; D is perhaps TRBD1 or TRBD2 (5 bases each). This CDR3 contains 12 residues. Germline V gene data show CDR1 as ENHRY and CDR2 as SYGVKD. V lost 8 bases and J lost 8, with 13 bases in between. CDR3 bases: TGTGCCATCGGGGGTAGCTCAGACATTCAGTACTTC. Translated: CAIGGSSDIQYF.

The rearrangement uses TRBV6-2 or TRBV6-3 and TRBJ2-7; D is undetermined. The CDR3 consists of 13 residues. Germline assignment: CDR1 MNHEY and CDR2 SVGEGT. With 8 bases removed from V and 5 bases from J, the gap between germline ends came to 16 bases. The CDR3 sequence: CASGLAFFDEQYF. CDR3 in DNA: TGTGCCAGCGGTTTGGCTTTTTTCGACGAGCAGTACTTC.

This clonotype is medium-sized. J is TRBJ2-3 and V is TRBV28, with D uncertain. There are 16 residues in the CDR3. Germline V gene data show CDR1 as MDHEN and CDR2 as SYDVKM. Deletions cut 1 base from V and 2 bases from J, with 13 bases between. CDR3 sequence: CASSLLGRTTTDTQYF. Here the CDR3 DNA reads TGTGCCAGCAGTTTATTGGGCAGGACCACCACAGATACGCAGTATTTT.

This clonotype was seen repeatedly, ten times or more. The chain links TRBV7-9 to TRBJ1-4; unclear D gene. The V end was cut by 5 bases, the J end by 7 bases, with 14 bases between. The length of the CDR3 is 14 residues. From germline, CDR1 is SEHNR and CDR2 FQNEAQ (reference sequence). CDR3 protein: CASSPGLVGEKLFF. CDR3 nucleotides: TGTGCCAGCAGCCCCGGCTTGGTGGGTGAAAAACTGTTTTTT.

This chain links TRBV12-3 or TRBV12-4 with TRBJ2-3, with TRBD2 as a possible D gene (5 bases). The CDR3 covers 15 residues. Trimming took off 3 bases at V and 2 bases at J, with 12 bases between the two ends. The CDR3 here is CASSFQAENTDTQYF. The CDR3 DNA sequence: TGTGCCAGCAGTTTCCAAGCGGAAAACACAGATACGCAGTATTTT.

This chain joins TRBV28 and TRBJ2-7; TRBD1 matches 10 bases. Per the germline V gene, CDR1 is MDHEN and CDR2 is SYDVKM. The CDR3 extends over 19 amino acids. The junction had 22 bases not matched to a gene; V was cut back by 5 bases and J by 6 bases. The CDR3 protein is CASSPVLREGTGVVLEQYF. The CDR3 DNA follows: TGTGCCAGCAGTCCCGTACTCCGAGAGGGGACAGGGGTAGTCCTCGAGCAGTACTTC.

The rearrangement joins TRBV28 to TRBJ2-7; 11 nucleotides match TRBD2. Germline CDR1 and CDR2: MDHEN and SYDVKM. The J segment lost 1 base and the V segment lost 5 bases, leaving 4 bases of the junction unmatched. CDR3 length equals 15 residues. CDR3 nucleotides: TGTGCCAGCAGTCCCGGGACTAGCGGATCCTACGAGCAGTACTTC. Its protein product is CASSPGTSGSYEQYF.

This clonotype was recorded at least ten times. The gene calls are TRBV12-3 or TRBV12-4 and TRBJ1-5, with TRBD1 as a possible D gene (5 bases). V lost 6 bases and J 9 bases, leaving 27 bases between the germline ends. This CDR3 comprises 17 residues. DNA of the CDR3: TGTGCCAGCAGCACAAAAATTACAGGTCTTAGGGTTGGGCCCCAGCATTTT. Its protein product is CASSTKITGLRVGPQHF.

The chain combines TRBV2 with TRBJ2-3, with D possibly being TRBD2 (6 bases). CDR1 is SNHLY and CDR2 is FYNNEI in the germline V gene. Trimming stripped 7 bases from V and 0 bases from J, with 14 bases between. The CDR3 runs 15 residues. CDR3 bases: TGTGCCAGCAAATTGCGGGAAACTAGCACAGATACGCAGTATTTT. It specifies CASKLRETSTDTQYF.

Many counts were recorded for this clonotype. The chain has TRBV27 and TRBJ1-1; D may be TRBD1 (5 bases). Germline-derived CDR1 and CDR2 are MNHEY and SMNVEV (reference sequence). This CDR3 has 15 residues. Trimming cost V 5 bases and J 10 bases, with 23 bases left between them. The CDR3 loop reads CASSTPSGGVRRAFF. CDR3 DNA: TGTGCCAGCAGTACCCCTTCCGGGGGGGTTAGAAGAGCTTTCTTT.

This clonotype was observed many times. The chain employs TRBV12-3 or TRBV12-4 and TRBJ1-1, with 8 bases aligning to TRBD1. V lost 5 bases to trimming and J lost 5 bases; unmatched junction nucleotides: 7. This CDR3 is built from 14 residues. The DNA of the CDR3 is TGTGCCAGCAGTCCACAGGGGGTCCGGACTGAAGCTTTCTTT. It translates to CASSPQGVRTEAFF.

Only a few counts were recorded for this clonotype. The rearrangement uses TRBV4-2 and TRBJ1-5; unclear D gene. The germline CDR1 and CDR2 sequences are LGHNA and YNFKEQ. Trimming stripped 0 bases from V and 3 bases from J, with 6 bases between. The CDR3 is 14 amino acids. CDR3 sequence reads: CASSQEPFNQPQHF. CDR3 bases: TGTGCCAGCAGCCAAGAACCCTTCAATCAGCCCCAGCATTTT.

This rearrangement joins TRBV3-1 to TRBJ2-2, with TRBD1 matching 8 bases. The germline V gene has CDR1 LGHDT and CDR2 YNNKEL (reference sequence). J lost 5 bases, V lost 4 bases, and 3 bases had no gene match. CDR3 length: 14 residues. The CDR3 region is CASSPQGETGELFF. CDR3 sequence (DNA): TGTGCCAGCAGCCCACAGGGGGAGACCGGGGAGCTGTTTTTT.

This clonotype was counted only a few times. The gene calls are TRBV12-3 or TRBV12-4 and TRBJ1-5, with D possibly being TRBD1 (6 bases). CDR3 size: 14 residues. V was pared by 3 bases and J by 9 bases, with 15 bases between. The CDR3 nucleotides read TGTGCCAGCAGTTTTAATACAGGGCCAGGGCCCCAGCATTTT. Translated, it gives CASSFNTGPGPQHF.

The chain recombines TRBV6-6 with TRBJ2-2, with D hard to call. Between the trimmed V and J ends, which lost 0 bases and 3 bases, there was a span of 8 bases. This CDR3 has 15 amino acids. Germline V gene data show CDR1 as MNHNY and CDR2 as SVGAGI (reference sequence). CDR3 protein: CASSYSGGDTGELFF. The CDR3 DNA sequence: TGTGCCAGCAGTTACTCAGGTGGGGACACCGGGGAGCTGTTTTTT.

The J gene is TRBJ2-1, the V gene TRBV5-1, with TRBD2 matching over 8 bases. The CDR3 loop spans 14 amino acids. With 6 bases clipped from V and 8 bases from J, the junction kept 10 bases outside the gene matches. Germline-derived CDR1 and CDR2 are SGHRS and YFSETQ. CDR3 loop: CASKDRGGLDEQFF. CDR3 in DNA: TGCGCCAGCAAGGACCGGGGGGGCCTCGATGAGCAGTTCTTC.

In this sample, this clonotype turned up a few times. The chain uses TRBV6-1 and TRBJ1-5; D might be TRBD1 (5 bases). V dropped 3 bases and J dropped 6 bases, with 12 bases sitting between them. In germline, CDR1 is MNHNS, CDR2 SASEGT. The CDR3 has 14 amino acids. This CDR3 is CASSDRVGGQPQHF. The CDR3 region has the DNA TGTGCCAGCAGTGATAGGGTTGGGGGTCAGCCCCAGCATTTT.

V gene TRBV11-3 combines with J gene TRBJ2-7; 7 nucleotides line up with TRBD1. The CDR3 loop spans 14 amino acids. J gave up 5 bases and V 3 bases, and 7 bases lay outside the gene matches. Germline lookup yields CDR1 SGHNT and CDR2 YENEEA. Here the CDR3 DNA reads TGTGCCAGCAGCTTTTCTGTGACAGGGAACGAGCAGTACTTC. It yields the protein CASSFSVTGNEQYF. Using reference TRBV11-3 and TRBJ2-7 for the parts outside the CDR3, the full variable domain is EAGVVQSPRYKIIEKKQPVAFWCNPISGHNTLYWYLQNLGQGPELLIRYENEEAVDDSQLPKDRFSAERLKGVDSTLKIQPAELGDSAVYLCASSFSVTGNEQYFGPGTRLTVT.

This chain uses TRBV4-1 with TRBJ2-3; no definite D call. Germline CDR1 is MGHRA and CDR2 is YSYEKL. The V and J ends lost 3 bases and 4 bases respectively, with 8 bases between them. The CDR3 totals 13 residues. The CDR3: CASSQIFSDTQYF. In nucleotides, the CDR3 is TGCGCCAGCAGCCAGATTTTTTCAGATACGCAGTATTTT.

The gene calls are TRBV12-3 or TRBV12-4 and TRBJ2-1; D remains unclear. The V end was cut by 3 bases, the J end by 9 bases, with 9 bases between. There are 12 residues in the CDR3. The chain's CDR3 is CASSFQRLEQFF. Here the CDR3 DNA reads TGTGCCAGCAGTTTTCAGCGCCTTGAGCAGTTCTTC.

In its sample, this clonotype was seen a few times. One end of the junction fails to match germline, which may point to a read error. CDR3 DNA: TGTGCTAGCAGCCCAGGAGGACCAGCCTACGAGCAGTACTTC. Its translation is CASSPGGPAYEQYF. This chain uses TRBV7-7 with TRBJ2-7, with D maybe TRBD2 (5 bases). Germline V gene lookup returns CDR1 SSHAT and CDR2 FNYEAQ (reference sequence). CDR3 length equals 14 residues.

This chain links TRBV6-1 with TRBJ2-7, with D unresolved. V shed 4 bases and J shed 0 bases, with 7 bases lying between them. Germline V CDR1 and CDR2: MNHNS, SASEGT. This CDR3 comprises 13 residues. This CDR3 is CASSGTNSYEQYF. The CDR3 DNA is TGTGCCAGCAGTGGGACCAACTCCTACGAGCAGTACTTC.